This T cell receptor (beta chain) was identified in a study of T cell responses to AZD1222 COVID-19 vaccine. Broader study findings: Only six people who got AZD1222 tested seropositive at baseline.

Clones were read by immunoSEQ multiplex PCR, and TCRdb kept only the in-frame ones, dropping some. The sample yields roughly 80,000 clones, less than 95% seen once. The V gene's germline CDR1 is SSHAT and CDR2 FNYEAQ (reference sequence). The CDR3 totals 16 residues. V was cut by 2 bases and J by 2 bases, with 14 bases left in between. Of note for this clone: Its target is not known.

Both about-4-week and about-12-week second-dose recipients were combined. J is TRBJ2-3 and V is TRBV7-7; D is possibly TRBD1 (7 bases). The sequencing used peripheral blood, collected 28 days after the second AZD1222 dose. This TCR was sampled from an adult who received the AZD1222 COVID-19 vaccine. The CDR3 here is CASSLSAGGLTDTQYF. The CDR3 DNA is TGTGCCAGCAGCTTATCGGCAGGGGGACTCACAGATACGCAGTATTTT.